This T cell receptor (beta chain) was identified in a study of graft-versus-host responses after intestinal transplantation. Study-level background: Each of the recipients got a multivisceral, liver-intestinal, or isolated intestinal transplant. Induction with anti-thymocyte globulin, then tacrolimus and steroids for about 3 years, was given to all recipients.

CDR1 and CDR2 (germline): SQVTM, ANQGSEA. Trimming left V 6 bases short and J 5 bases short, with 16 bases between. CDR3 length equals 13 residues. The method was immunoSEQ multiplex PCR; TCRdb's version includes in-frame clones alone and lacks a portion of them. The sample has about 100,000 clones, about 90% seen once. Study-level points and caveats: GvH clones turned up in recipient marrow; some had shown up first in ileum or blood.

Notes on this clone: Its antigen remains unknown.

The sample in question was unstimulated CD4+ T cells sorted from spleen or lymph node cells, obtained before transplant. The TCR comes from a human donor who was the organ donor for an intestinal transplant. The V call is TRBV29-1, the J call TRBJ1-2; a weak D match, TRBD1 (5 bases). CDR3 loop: CSVVGQFGYGYTF. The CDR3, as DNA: TGCAGCGTAGTGGGGCAGTTCGGGTATGGCTACACCTTC.